This is a list of T cell receptor beta chains from one sample in a study of blood T cell repertoires in COVID-19. The data were produced by immunoSEQ multiplex PCR, yet TCRdb's version contains in-frame clones alone and is incomplete. The data hold just over 150,000 clones, with about nine tenths observed a single time. The sample consisted of peripheral blood. These receptors were obtained from a man aged 25 to 45 with COVID-19, enrolled during active disease. Each CDR3 is given with its conserved first and last residue. The D gene is left open where the match is weak. The listing skips clone size in some rows; elsewhere it reads once, few, many or a size class.

d_gene	len	v_gene	abundance	j_gene	CDR3aa	CDR3nt
.	14	TRBV18	.	TRBJ1-2	CASSPPNRVDGYTF	TGTGCCAGCTCACCACCGAACAGGGTCGATGGCTACACCTTC
.	13	TRBV21-1	.	TRBJ2-1	CASRGQGWHEQFF	TGTGCCAGCAGGGGACAGGGGTGGCATGAGCAGTTCTTC
TRBD1	14	TRBV27	.	TRBJ2-7	CASSLRTGRHEQYF	TGTGCCAGCAGTTTGCGGACAGGGAGGCACGAGCAGTACTTC
.	18	TRBV24-1	.	TRBJ2-5	CATSDRSADRGGWETQYF	TGTGCCACCAGTGACCGTTCGGCGGACAGAGGGGGTTGGGAGACCCAGTACTTC
.	17	TRBV24-1	.	TRBJ2-2	CATSDLLGQANTGELFF	TGTGCCACCAGTGATTTGTTGGGACAAGCAAACACCGGGGAGCTGTTTTTT
.	13	TRBV28	.	TRBJ2-1	CASQRVSYNEQFF	TGTGCCAGCCAGCGGGTCTCCTACAATGAGCAGTTCTTC
TRBD1	15	TRBV2	.	TRBJ2-3	CASNTYRGGRDTQYF	TGTGCCAGCAACACGTACAGGGGCGGTCGGGATACGCAGTATTTT
.	17	TRBV5-6	.	TRBJ1-1	CASSLKMSTGRDTEAFF	TGTGCCAGCAGCTTGAAAATGAGCACAGGGCGGGACACTGAAGCTTTCTTT
.	14	TRBV6-1	.	TRBJ1-5	CASSEKGGNQPQHF	TGTGCCAGCAGTGAAAAGGGAGGGAACCAGCCCCAGCATTTT
TRBD2	16	TRBV7-6	.	TRBJ2-1	CASSSLAGASYNEQFF	TGTGCCAGCAGCTCCCTAGCGGGAGCCTCCTACAATGAGCAGTTCTTC
.	14	TRBV19	few	TRBJ1-5	CASSMTSSNQPQHF	TGTGCCAGTAGTATGACATCTAGCAATCAGCCCCAGCATTTT
.	12	TRBV6-5	.	TRBJ1-5	CASSIRGQPQHF	TGTGCCAGCAGCATCAGGGGTCAGCCCCAGCATTTT
.	16	TRBV5-4	.	TRBJ2-1	CASSLAQPARGNEQFF	TGTGCCAGCAGCTTGGCCCAACCAGCTCGAGGGAATGAGCAGTTCTTC